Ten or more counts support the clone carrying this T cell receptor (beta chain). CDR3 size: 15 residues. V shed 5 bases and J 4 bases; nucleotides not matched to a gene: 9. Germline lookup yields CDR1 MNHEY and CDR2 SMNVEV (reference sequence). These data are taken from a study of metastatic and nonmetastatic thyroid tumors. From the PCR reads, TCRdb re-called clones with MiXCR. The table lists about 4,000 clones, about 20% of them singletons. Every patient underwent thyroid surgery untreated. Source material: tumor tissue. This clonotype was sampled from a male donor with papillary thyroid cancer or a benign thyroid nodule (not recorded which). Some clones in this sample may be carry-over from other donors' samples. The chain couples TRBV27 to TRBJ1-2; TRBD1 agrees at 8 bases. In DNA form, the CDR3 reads TGTGCCAGCAGTCGAACAGGGGGTCCCACCTATGGCTACACCTTC. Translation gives CASSRTGGPTYGYTF.